The subject of this entry is one T cell receptor beta chain. This specimen comes from a study of PD-1 blockade in classical Hodgkin lymphoma. Generated by immunoSEQ multiplex PCR, the TCRdb table keeps only in-frame clones and is missing some. Among approximately 9,000 clones, over 80% were seen once, and the ten largest hold about 1.5%. Time point here: cycle 4 day 1 (C4D1), after less than 7 weeks of nivolumab. Patients all relapsed after autologous stem cell transplantation, and there was variation in brentuximab vedotin exposure. Purification of CD4+ T cells from thawed PBMCs was performed via magnetic negative selection. The sample in question was CD4+ T cells from blood, obtained before the fourth cycle of nivolumab. The origin of this receptor is a human donor with classical Hodgkin lymphoma.

CDR3 residues: CASSRRQGSNEKLFF. CDR3 coding DNA: TGTGCCAGTAGTAGACGACAGGGGAGTAATGAAAAACTGTTTTTT. This chain uses TRBV19 with TRBJ1-4; 8 positions agree with TRBD1. The CDR3 extends over 15 amino acids. V lost 4 bases and J lost 4; bases outside the gene matches: 5. Germline V gene sequence: CDR1 LNHDA, CDR2 SQIVND (reference sequence).